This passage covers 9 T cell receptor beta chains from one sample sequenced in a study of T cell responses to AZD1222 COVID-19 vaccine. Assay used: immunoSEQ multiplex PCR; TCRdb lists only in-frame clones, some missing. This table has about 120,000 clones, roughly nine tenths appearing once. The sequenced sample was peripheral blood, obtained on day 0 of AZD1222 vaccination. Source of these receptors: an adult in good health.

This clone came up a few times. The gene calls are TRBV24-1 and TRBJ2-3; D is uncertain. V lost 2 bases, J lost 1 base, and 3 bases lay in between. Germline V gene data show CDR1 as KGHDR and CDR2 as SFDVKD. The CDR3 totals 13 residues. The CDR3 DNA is TGTGCCACCAGTGATTCCGGCACAGATACGCAGTATTTT. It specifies CATSDSGTDTQYF.

The CDR3 spells CASSELGLPREQYF. The CDR3 region has the DNA TGTGCCAGCAGTGAATTAGGTTTGCCCCGCGAGCAGTACTTC. J is TRBJ2-7 and V is TRBV25-1; D gene ambiguous. Germline assignment: CDR1 MGHDK and CDR2 SYGVNS. The CDR3 runs 14 residues. Trimming left V 1 base short and J 6 bases short, with 13 bases between.

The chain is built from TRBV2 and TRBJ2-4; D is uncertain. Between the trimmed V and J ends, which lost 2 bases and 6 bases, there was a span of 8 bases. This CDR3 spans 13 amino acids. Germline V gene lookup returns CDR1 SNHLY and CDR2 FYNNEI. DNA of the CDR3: TGTGCCAGCAGTGAACTTGGAACAAACATTCAGTACTTC. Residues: CASSELGTNIQYF. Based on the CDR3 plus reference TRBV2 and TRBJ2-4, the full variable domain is EPEVTQTPSHQVTQMGQEVILRCVPISNHLYFYWYRQILGQKVEFLVSFYNNEISEKSEIFDDQFSVERPDGSNFTLKIRSTKLEDSAMYFCASSELGTNIQYFGAGTRLSVL.

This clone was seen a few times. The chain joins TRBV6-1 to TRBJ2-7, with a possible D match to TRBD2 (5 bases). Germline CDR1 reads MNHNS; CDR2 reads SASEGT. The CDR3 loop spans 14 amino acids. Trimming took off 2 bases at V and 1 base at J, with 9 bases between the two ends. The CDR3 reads CASSEPSTSYEQYF. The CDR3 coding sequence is TGTGCCAGCAGTGAACCTAGCACGTCCTACGAGCAGTACTTC.

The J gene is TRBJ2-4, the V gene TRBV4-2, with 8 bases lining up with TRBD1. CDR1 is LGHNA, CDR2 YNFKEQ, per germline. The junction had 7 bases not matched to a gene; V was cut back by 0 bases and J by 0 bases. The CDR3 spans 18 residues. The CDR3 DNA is TGTGCCAGCAGCCAAGATCGGAAGGGGACAGGAGCCAAAAACATTCAGTACTTC. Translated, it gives CASSQDRKGTGAKNIQYF.

The CDR3 sequence is CSASIAVQETQYF. The CDR3 bases are TGCAGTGCTAGTATAGCGGTTCAAGAGACCCAGTACTTC. The genes are TRBV20-1 and TRBJ2-5; tentatively, D is TRBD2 (6 bases). V dropped 3 bases and J dropped 2 bases, with 10 bases sitting between them. The CDR3 runs 13 residues. Germline CDR1 and CDR2: DFQATT and SNEGSKA (reference sequence).

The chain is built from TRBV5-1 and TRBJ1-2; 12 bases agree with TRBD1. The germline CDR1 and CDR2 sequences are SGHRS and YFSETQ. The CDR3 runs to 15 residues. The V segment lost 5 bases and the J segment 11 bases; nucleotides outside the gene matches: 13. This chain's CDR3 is CASRFTGTGGFRYTF. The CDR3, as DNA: TGCGCCAGCAGATTCACCGGGACAGGGGGCTTCCGGTACACCTTC.

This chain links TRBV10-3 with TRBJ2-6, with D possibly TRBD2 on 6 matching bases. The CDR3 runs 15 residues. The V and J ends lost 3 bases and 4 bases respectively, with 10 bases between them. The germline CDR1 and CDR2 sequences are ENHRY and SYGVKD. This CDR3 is CAISDGGPGANVLTF. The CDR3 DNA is TGTGCCATCAGTGATGGAGGGCCCGGGGCCAACGTCCTGACTTTC.

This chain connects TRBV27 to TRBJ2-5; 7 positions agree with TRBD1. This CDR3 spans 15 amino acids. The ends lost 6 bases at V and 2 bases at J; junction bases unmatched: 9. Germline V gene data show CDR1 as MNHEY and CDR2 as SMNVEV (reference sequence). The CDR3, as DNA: TGTGCCAGCAGCCGCCCCGGGACAGCTCAAGAGACCCAGTACTTC. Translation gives CASSRPGTAQETQYF.